This is a list of T cell receptor beta chains from one sample in a study of T cell responses to AZD1222 COVID-19 vaccine. The data were produced by immunoSEQ multiplex PCR, yet TCRdb's version contains in-frame clones alone and is incomplete. The table shows under 150,000 clones, with about 90% occurring only once. The sequencing used peripheral blood, collected on day 0 of AZD1222 vaccination. These receptors originate from an adult in good health. CDR3s include the opening cysteine and the closing phenylalanine or tryptophan. Each record gives: clone size, J gene, D gene, V gene, CDR3 DNA, CDR3 protein. A D gene is named only where the DNA matches it firmly. The listing skips clone size in some rows; elsewhere it reads once, few, many or a size class.

NA,TRBJ2-1,TRBD2,TRBV9,TGTGCCAGCAGCACGACTAGCGGGAACTCTTACAATGAGCAGTTCTTC,CASSTTSGNSYNEQFF
once,TRBJ2-7,TRBD1,TRBV27,TGTGCCAGCCGCAAACAGGGGGTCTACGAGCAGTACTTC,CASRKQGVYEQYF
NA,TRBJ1-5,TRBD1,TRBV10-2,TGCGCCAGCAGTGAATACAGGGGGCCGGGCAATCAGCCCCAGCATTTT,CASSEYRGPGNQPQHF
NA,TRBJ1-6,NA,TRBV12-5,TGTGCTAGTGGCCGTGGGGGCCCGGCCTCACCCCTCCACTTT,CASGRGGPASPLHF
NA,TRBJ1-6,TRBD1,TRBV19,TGTGCCAGTAGTACGATAGGACAGGGGAGCGGTTCACCCCTCCACTTT,CASSTIGQGSGSPLHF
NA,TRBJ2-1,NA,TRBV30,TGTGCCTGGACTGGCCAGAGCTCCTACAATGAGCAGTTCTTC,CAWTGQSSYNEQFF
NA,TRBJ2-2,NA,TRBV29-1,TGCAGCGTTCTGAGCGGGTCCCTTACCGGGGAGCTGTTTTTT,CSVLSGSLTGELFF
NA,TRBJ2-2,NA,TRBV19,TGTGCCAGTAGTACCCTCGGGACTCACACCGGGGAGCTGTTTTTT,CASSTLGTHTGELFF
NA,TRBJ2-3,TRBD2,TRBV7-6,TGTGCCAGCAGCTTAGAGGCGGGGGGCACAGATACGCAGTATTTT,CASSLEAGGTDTQYF
NA,TRBJ1-4,NA,TRBV14,TGTGCCAGCAGCCCAGGGCCAAGAAAACTGTTTTTT,CASSPGPRKLFF
once,TRBJ1-5,TRBD1,TRBV4-3,TGCGCCAGCAGCCGGACAGGGCAGGCGCCCCAGCATTTT,CASSRTGQAPQHF
NA,TRBJ2-7,TRBD1,TRBV6-5,TGTGCCAGCAGTCATGGACAGGGGTCCTACGAGCAGTACTTC,CASSHGQGSYEQYF
once,TRBJ1-4,NA,TRBV9,TGTGCCAGCAGCGTAGCAGGGGCAACTAATGAAAAACTGTTTTTT,CASSVAGATNEKLFF
once,TRBJ1-2,NA,TRBV7-2,TGTGCCAGCAGCTGGGGGGGTCACTATGGCTACACCTTC,CASSWGGHYGYTF
NA,TRBJ2-2,TRBD1,TRBV7-3,TGTGCCAGCAGCTTCCGGACAGGGTCGACCGGGGAGCTGTTTTTT,CASSFRTGSTGELFF
medium-sized,TRBJ2-2,TRBD1,TRBV7-3,TGTGCCAGCGAAGAAGACAGGGAAAAACCCGGGGAGCTGTTTTTT,CASEEDREKPGELFF
NA,TRBJ1-1,NA,TRBV5-1,TGCGCCAGCAGCTTAAGACTGACGAATTCAGAAGCTTTCTTT,CASSLRLTNSEAFF